A selection of T cell receptor beta chains follows, all from one sample in a study of T cell responses to AZD1222 COVID-19 vaccine. The method was immunoSEQ multiplex PCR; TCRdb's version includes in-frame clones alone and lacks a portion of them. The sample has some 120,000 clones, roughly 82% seen once. This specimen consisted of peripheral blood, obtained 28 days after the second AZD1222 dose. All receptors derive from an adult who received the AZD1222 COVID-19 vaccine. CDR3s include the opening cysteine and the closing phenylalanine or tryptophan. The D gene is left open where the match is weak. Some rows mark clone size as missing; the rest say once, few, many or name a class of expanded clone.

13,TRBV29-1,.,.,TRBJ1-6,CSALGPGDSPLHF,TGCAGCGCCCTGGGACCTGGCGATTCACCCCTCCACTTT
13,TRBV7-9,TRBD1,.,TRBJ1-2,CASSIQGAVGYTF,TGTGCCAGCAGCATACAGGGGGCTGTTGGCTACACCTTC
15,TRBV6-5,TRBD1,.,TRBJ1-5,CASRYSRQGGWPQHF,TGTGCCAGCAGGTATTCCCGACAGGGAGGGTGGCCCCAGCATTTT
17,TRBV7-8,TRBD1,.,TRBJ1-3,CASSLVWGDRAGNTIYF,TGTGCCAGCAGCTTAGTCTGGGGAGACAGGGCTGGAAACACCATATATTTT
11,TRBV20-1,.,.,TRBJ1-2,CSAYNNYGYTF,TGCAGTGCGTACAATAACTATGGCTACACCTTC
13,TRBV18,.,.,TRBJ1-1,CASSPVRGTEAFF,TGTGCCAGCTCACCGGTAAGGGGAACTGAAGCTTTCTTT
12,TRBV7-2,.,.,TRBJ2-7,CASTGRGDEQYF,TGTGCCAGCACCGGCAGGGGCGACGAGCAGTACTTC
16,TRBV12-5,TRBD1,.,TRBJ1-2,CASGLENRGGGYGYTF,TGTGCTAGTGGTTTGGAAAACAGGGGTGGGGGCTATGGCTACACCTTC
16,TRBV10-1,TRBD2,.,TRBJ2-2,CASSDPTSPDTGELFF,TGCGCCAGCAGTGACCCGACTAGCCCGGACACCGGGGAGCTGTTTTTT
13,TRBV6-5,.,.,TRBJ2-3,CASTHLSTDTQYF,TGTGCCAGCACCCACCTGAGCACAGATACGCAGTATTTT
16,TRBV15,TRBD1,.,TRBJ1-5,CATSRERTGGSQPQHF,TGTGCCACCAGCAGAGAGCGGACAGGGGGGAGTCAGCCCCAGCATTTT
14,TRBV7-9,.,.,TRBJ1-2,CASSPQTGLGGYTF,TGTGCCAGCAGCCCCCAAACTGGGTTGGGCGGCTACACCTTC
15,TRBV6-4,TRBD2,few,TRBJ2-3,CASSYSGGGTDTQYF,TGTGCCAGCAGCTACAGCGGGGGCGGCACAGATACGCAGTATTTT
14,TRBV13,.,.,TRBJ1-4,CASSGGRENEKLFF,TGTGCCAGCAGCGGCGGACGGGAAAATGAAAAACTGTTTTTT
17,TRBV4-2,.,.,TRBJ1-2,CASSQEGSSLKGNGYTF,TGTGCCAGCAGCCAAGAAGGATCCAGCCTAAAGGGGAATGGCTACACCTTC
14,TRBV24-1,TRBD1,.,TRBJ1-1,CATSEAGQGTEAFF,TGTGCCACCAGTGAGGCGGGACAGGGCACTGAAGCTTTCTTT
13,TRBV7-9,.,.,TRBJ2-3,CAGGDRTTDTQYF,TGTGCCGGCGGCGACAGAACCACAGATACGCAGTATTTT
14,TRBV19,.,.,TRBJ2-5,CASSIAGAEETQYF,TGTGCCAGTAGTATAGCGGGGGCCGAGGAGACCCAGTACTTC
13,TRBV29-1,TRBD2,.,TRBJ2-5,CSVLTSDQETQYF,TGCAGCGTTCTCACTAGCGACCAAGAGACCCAGTACTTC
14,TRBV25-1,.,once,TRBJ2-2,CASEQGFNTGELFF,TGTGCCAGTGAGCAGGGATTCAACACCGGGGAGCTGTTTTTT
14,TRBV7-2,.,.,TRBJ1-1,CASSLGMVGTEAFF,TGTGCCAGCAGCTTAGGAATGGTGGGCACTGAAGCTTTCTTT
16,TRBV7-2,.,once,TRBJ2-5,CASSLATGTFQETQYF,TGTGCCAGCAGCTTGGCGACGGGGACATTTCAAGAGACCCAGTACTTC
14,TRBV4-3,.,.,TRBJ1-2,CASSPTPRGAGYTF,TGCGCCAGCAGCCCCACCCCCCGAGGGGCTGGCTACACCTTC
14,TRBV5-1,.,once,TRBJ1-1,CASRLVALNTEAFF,TGCGCCAGCAGGCTTGTGGCCCTAAACACTGAAGCTTTCTTT
15,TRBV10-1,.,few,TRBJ2-2,CASSEFAGGTGELFF,TGCGCCAGCAGTGAGTTCGCCGGGGGCACCGGGGAGCTGTTTTTT
13,TRBV7-9,TRBD1,.,TRBJ2-7,CASSSPQGREQYF,TGTGCCAGCAGCTCACCACAGGGGCGCGAGCAGTACTTC
18,TRBV4-2,.,.,TRBJ2-7,CASSQTWEGDSTLYEQYF,TGTGCCAGCAGCCAAACGTGGGAGGGGGACTCCACTCTGTACGAGCAGTACTTC
13,TRBV5-1,.,.,TRBJ2-7,CASSPDRAYEQYF,TGCGCCAGCAGCCCTGACAGAGCCTACGAGCAGTACTTC
16,TRBV29-1,TRBD2,.,TRBJ2-1,CSAGLAGGSSYNEQFF,TGCAGCGCCGGACTAGCGGGGGGAAGCTCCTACAATGAGCAGTTCTTC
13,TRBV3-1/TRBV3-2,.,.,TRBJ1-1,CASSQTPNTEAFF,TGTGCCAGCAGCCAAACACCGAACACTGAAGCTTTCTTT
11,TRBV20-1,.,.,TRBJ2-7,CSADGQYEQYF,TGCAGTGCCGACGGACAGTACGAGCAGTACTTC
17,TRBV5-1,TRBD2,.,TRBJ2-2,CASSQTSGALNTGELFF,TGCGCCAGCAGCCAAACTAGCGGGGCCCTGAACACCGGGGAGCTGTTTTTT
14,TRBV11-2,.,.,TRBJ1-4,CASSLNPLREKLFF,TGTGCCAGCAGCTTAAATCCCCTTCGGGAAAAACTGTTTTTT
15,TRBV6-4,.,.,TRBJ2-1,CASSEGWAGENEQFF,TGTGCCAGCAGTGAAGGTTGGGCAGGGGAGAATGAGCAGTTCTTC
17,TRBV18,.,.,TRBJ1-5,CASSHAALDGGAQPQHF,TGTGCCAGCTCGCACGCAGCCCTGGACGGCGGAGCTCAGCCCCAGCATTTT
17,TRBV21-1,.,once,TRBJ1-2,CASSRPTPKILYYGYTF,TGTGCCAGCAGCCGTCCCACCCCCAAAATTTTATACTATGGCTACACCTTC
15,TRBV15,TRBD1,.,TRBJ1-5,CATSKEDRVNRPQHF,TGTGCCACCAGCAAGGAGGACAGGGTAAACCGGCCCCAGCATTTT
15,TRBV14,.,once,TRBJ1-2,CASSQGAGGDYGYTF,TGTGCCAGCAGCCAAGGAGCAGGAGGGGACTATGGCTACACCTTC
15,TRBV27,TRBD2,.,TRBJ2-7,CASSLKVGGAGEQYF,TGTGCCAGCAGTTTAAAGGTCGGGGGGGCGGGTGAGCAGTACTTC
14,TRBV4-3,.,.,TRBJ2-7,CASSPFRNSYEQYF,TGCGCCAGCAGCCCGTTCAGGAATTCCTACGAGCAGTACTTC
14,TRBV6-5,.,.,TRBJ2-7,CASSYQGGAYEQYF,TGTGCCAGCAGTTACCAGGGTGGAGCCTACGAGCAGTACTTC
17,TRBV14,.,.,TRBJ2-5,CASSQEGAHRVQETQYF,TGTGCCAGCAGCCAAGAAGGTGCGCACAGGGTGCAAGAGACCCAGTACTTC
15,TRBV7-8,.,few,TRBJ1-2,CASSLVIPEVLSYTF,TGTGCCAGCAGCTTAGTCATCCCAGAAGTCCTAAGCTACACCTTC
15,TRBV28,.,.,TRBJ1-1,CASRASGVEGTEAFF,TGTGCCAGCAGAGCAAGCGGGGTGGAGGGCACTGAAGCTTTCTTT
13,TRBV5-4,.,.,TRBJ1-1,CASSLPGRAEAFF,TGTGCCAGCAGCTTGCCAGGGAGGGCTGAAGCTTTCTTT
16,TRBV5-5,.,.,TRBJ1-2,CASSLGPGQRVWGYTF,TGTGCCAGCAGCTTGGGTCCGGGGCAGAGGGTTTGGGGCTACACCTTC
15,TRBV7-3,.,few,TRBJ1-6,CASSLMAAGNSPLHF,TGTGCCAGCAGCTTAATGGCGGCAGGAAATTCACCCCTCCACTTT
17,TRBV4-1,.,.,TRBJ1-4,CASSQETAAAGGEKLFF,TGCGCCAGCAGCCAAGAGACGGCTGCGGCCGGTGGGGAAAAACTGTTTTTT
14,TRBV6-6,.,.,TRBJ2-7,CASVRRGQTYEQYF,TGTGCCAGCGTCCGGAGGGGGCAAACCTACGAGCAGTACTTC
15,TRBV10-1,TRBD2,.,TRBJ2-1,CASSQAGGRSDEQFF,TGCGCCAGCAGTCAAGCGGGGGGGCGATCGGATGAGCAGTTCTTC
15,TRBV15,.,.,TRBJ1-2,CATSRDSQGSYGYTF,TGTGCCACCAGCAGAGATTCCCAGGGCTCCTATGGCTACACCTTC
13,TRBV28,.,.,TRBJ1-4,CASRRAPNEKLFF,TGTGCCAGCAGGAGGGCGCCTAATGAAAAACTGTTTTTT
14,TRBV5-1,TRBD1,.,TRBJ1-3,CASRATGDGNTIYF,TGCGCCAGCAGGGCCACAGGGGATGGAAACACCATATATTTT
16,TRBV25-1,TRBD1,.,TRBJ1-3,CASQVGTANLRDTIYF,TGTGCCAGCCAGGTCGGGACAGCCAATCTCAGGGACACCATATATTTT
16,TRBV5-5,.,.,TRBJ1-4,CASSPGQSATNEKLFF,TGTGCCAGCAGCCCCGGACAGTCAGCAACTAATGAAAAACTGTTTTTT
17,TRBV19,TRBD1,.,TRBJ2-1,CASSIKGRGTGLNEQFF,TGTGCCAGTAGTATAAAGGGGAGGGGGACAGGGCTTAATGAGCAGTTCTTC
15,TRBV3-1/TRBV3-2,TRBD1,.,TRBJ1-3,CASSPRDRAGNTIYF,TGTGCCAGCAGCCCCCGGGACAGGGCTGGAAACACCATATATTTT
16,TRBV4-3,TRBD2,.,TRBJ2-1,CASSQEASGGGNEQFF,TGCGCCAGCAGCCAAGAGGCTAGCGGGGGCGGCAATGAGCAGTTCTTC
13,TRBV30,.,.,TRBJ2-3,CAWSVRRGDTQYF,TGTGCCTGGAGTGTACGTCGCGGGGATACGCAGTATTTT
15,TRBV24-1,TRBD2,.,TRBJ2-3,CATSDWGGSTDTQYF,TGTGCCACCAGTGATTGGGGGGGAAGCACAGATACGCAGTATTTT